These T cell receptor beta chains were read from a single sample in a study of breast tumors, draining lymph nodes, adjacent tissues. TCRdb reanalysed the multiplex PCR reads using MiXCR and keeps one entry per CDR3 protein. The sample comprises some 19,000 distinct CDR3 sequences, 50% of which are singletons, and around 7.8% rests with the top ten. The sequencing input was breast tumor tissue. These receptors were obtained from a female donor with breast cancer. Some clones in this sample may be carry-over from other donors' samples. Both conserved end residues are part of each CDR3. D genes are given only for firm matches. Some rows have no size entry. The others give once, few or many, or a class for an expanded clone.

clone_size: medium-sized; v_call: TRBV6-2/TRBV6-3; j_call: TRBJ2-7; d_call: NA; cdr3_aa: CASSLSGEQYF; cdr3_nt: TGTGCCAGCAGCTTATCCGGCGAGCAGTACTTC
clone_size: many; v_call: TRBV18; j_call: TRBJ2-7; d_call: TRBD1; cdr3_aa: CASSPTTGGASEQYF; cdr3_nt: TGTGCCAGCTCACCAACTACAGGGGGCGCGTCCGAGCAGTACTTC
clone_size: many; v_call: TRBV28; j_call: TRBJ2-5; d_call: NA; cdr3_aa: CASSSRVETQYF; cdr3_nt: TGTGCCAGCAGTTCCCGCGTCGAGACCCAGTACTTC
clone_size: NA; v_call: TRBV5-5; j_call: TRBJ2-3; d_call: TRBD2; cdr3_aa: CASTVTSGTASYNEQYF; cdr3_nt: TGTGCCAGCACCGTAACTAGCGGGACAGCCTCCTACAATGAGCAGTATTTT
clone_size: NA; v_call: TRBV20-1; j_call: TRBJ2-1; d_call: TRBD2; cdr3_aa: CSASECGTSDNEQFF; cdr3_nt: TGCAGTGCTAGCGAATGTGGGACTAGCGACAATGAGCAGTTCTTC
clone_size: many; v_call: TRBV20-1; j_call: TRBJ2-3; d_call: NA; cdr3_aa: CSARDRALPSTDTQYF; cdr3_nt: TGCAGTGCTAGAGACCGCGCACTTCCCAGCACAGATACGCAGTATTTT
clone_size: NA; v_call: TRBV7-3; j_call: TRBJ2-1; d_call: NA; cdr3_aa: CASSSRGTYNEQFF; cdr3_nt: TGTGCCAGCAGCTCTAGGGGAACCTACAATGAGCAGTTCTTC
clone_size: many; v_call: TRBV19; j_call: TRBJ2-1; d_call: NA; cdr3_aa: CASSLPGPYNEQFF; cdr3_nt: TGTGCCAGTAGTCTGCCAGGACCCTACAATGAGCAGTTCTTC
clone_size: NA; v_call: TRBV29-1; j_call: TRBJ2-5; d_call: TRBD1; cdr3_aa: CSVLTPGQQETQYF; cdr3_nt: TGCAGCGTTTTAACCCCGGGACAGCAAGAGACCCAGTACTTC
clone_size: medium-sized; v_call: TRBV18; j_call: TRBJ2-7; d_call: TRBD1; cdr3_aa: CASSPLPGTGSEQYF; cdr3_nt: TGTGCCAGCTCACCACTGCCCGGGACAGGGTCGGAGCAGTACTTC
clone_size: medium-sized; v_call: TRBV29-1; j_call: TRBJ2-1; d_call: TRBD1; cdr3_aa: CSVETGTGIIYNEQFF; cdr3_nt: TGCAGCGTTGAGACCGGGACAGGGATTATCTACAATGAGCAGTTCTTC
clone_size: NA; v_call: TRBV19; j_call: TRBJ1-2; d_call: NA; cdr3_aa: CASSIASAGDLYGYTF; cdr3_nt: TGTGCCAGTAGTATAGCTTCCGCGGGGGACCTCTATGGCTACACCTTC
clone_size: NA; v_call: TRBV4-3; j_call: TRBJ1-2; d_call: NA; cdr3_aa: CASSQDLQYGYTF; cdr3_nt: TGCGCCAGCAGCCAAGATCTACAGTATGGCTACACCTTC
clone_size: once; v_call: TRBV5-5; j_call: TRBJ1-2; d_call: NA; cdr3_aa: CASSLDVNYGYTF; cdr3_nt: TGTGCCAGCAGCTTGGACGTGAACTATGGCTACACCTTC
clone_size: few; v_call: TRBV19; j_call: TRBJ1-2; d_call: NA; cdr3_aa: CASINSRHDYGYTF; cdr3_nt: TGTGCCAGTATTAACAGCCGTCACGACTATGGCTACACCTTC
clone_size: NA; v_call: TRBV11-2; j_call: TRBJ2-1; d_call: TRBD2; cdr3_aa: CASSFSGRVDNEQFF; cdr3_nt: TGTGCCAGCAGCTTTAGCGGGAGAGTTGACAATGAGCAGTTCTTC
clone_size: NA; v_call: TRBV10-3; j_call: TRBJ2-2; d_call: TRBD2; cdr3_aa: CAITSGGPAGELFF; cdr3_nt: TGTGCCATCACTTCGGGAGGGCCGGCCGGGGAGCTGTTTTTT
clone_size: large; v_call: TRBV10-3; j_call: TRBJ2-7; d_call: TRBD2; cdr3_aa: CAIRRTSGSRYEQYF; cdr3_nt: TGTGCCATCAGAAGGACTAGCGGGAGCAGGTACGAGCAGTACTTC
clone_size: many; v_call: TRBV30; j_call: TRBJ1-4; d_call: NA; cdr3_aa: CAWSVRGLGEKLFF; cdr3_nt: TGTGCCTGGAGTGTGCGGGGATTGGGTGAAAAACTGTTTTTT
clone_size: NA; v_call: TRBV5-1; j_call: TRBJ2-7; d_call: NA; cdr3_aa: CASSLGVYYEQYF; cdr3_nt: TGCGCCAGCAGCTTGGGGGTCTACTACGAGCAGTACTTC
clone_size: many; v_call: TRBV11-1; j_call: TRBJ2-2; d_call: NA; cdr3_aa: CASSLVSVASGELFF; cdr3_nt: TGTGCCAGCAGCTTAGTCTCGGTGGCGTCCGGGGAGCTGTTTTTT
clone_size: NA; v_call: TRBV10-3; j_call: TRBJ1-5; d_call: NA; cdr3_aa: CAISERGANQPQHF; cdr3_nt: TGTGCCATCAGTGAGAGGGGGGCAAATCAGCCCCAGCATTTT
clone_size: NA; v_call: TRBV7-3; j_call: TRBJ2-7; d_call: NA; cdr3_aa: CASSASGNEQYF; cdr3_nt: TGTGCCAGCAGCGCCTCGGGGAACGAGCAGTACTTC
clone_size: many; v_call: TRBV6-4; j_call: TRBJ2-7; d_call: NA; cdr3_aa: CASVSEQYF; cdr3_nt: TGTGCCAGCGTGAGCGAGCAGTACTTC
clone_size: NA; v_call: TRBV19; j_call: TRBJ2-6; d_call: NA; cdr3_aa: CASSIGANVLTF; cdr3_nt: TGTGCCAGTAGTATTGGGGCCAACGTCCTGACTTTC
clone_size: medium-sized; v_call: TRBV12-3/TRBV12-4; j_call: TRBJ1-6; d_call: NA; cdr3_aa: CASRSGTVNSPLHF; cdr3_nt: TGTGCCAGCAGATCCGGGACGGTAAATTCACCCCTCCACTTT
clone_size: once; v_call: TRBV20-1; j_call: TRBJ2-1; d_call: TRBD2; cdr3_aa: CSAPLASGSYNEQFF; cdr3_nt: TGCAGTGCCCCATTGGCTAGCGGTTCCTACAATGAGCAGTTCTTC
clone_size: NA; v_call: TRBV5-6; j_call: TRBJ2-2; d_call: TRBD2; cdr3_aa: CASSPGTSGRRTGELFF; cdr3_nt: TGTGCCAGCAGTCCCGGGACTAGCGGGCGACGCACCGGGGAGCTGTTTTTT
clone_size: once; v_call: TRBV12-3/TRBV12-4; j_call: TRBJ2-3; d_call: TRBD2; cdr3_aa: CASSLDRLAGDGTDTQYF; cdr3_nt: TGTGCCAGCAGTTTAGACCGACTAGCGGGAGATGGGACAGATACGCAGTATTTT
clone_size: NA; v_call: TRBV2; j_call: TRBJ2-4; d_call: TRBD2; cdr3_aa: CASSARENIRYF; cdr3_nt: TGTGCCAGCAGTGCGCGGGAGAACATTCGGTACTTC
clone_size: NA; v_call: TRBV6-1; j_call: TRBJ2-3; d_call: TRBD2; cdr3_aa: CASSRPAGEGGDTQYF; cdr3_nt: TGTGCCAGCAGTCGGCCAGCGGGAGAGGGGGGGGATACGCAGTATTTT
clone_size: NA; v_call: TRBV28; j_call: TRBJ2-6; d_call: NA; cdr3_aa: CAGSRTMGSGANVLTF; cdr3_nt: TGTGCCGGCAGTCGCACGATGGGTTCTGGGGCCAACGTCCTGACTTTT
clone_size: NA; v_call: TRBV11-3; j_call: TRBJ2-7; d_call: TRBD1; cdr3_aa: CASSPAGQGPFHEQYF; cdr3_nt: TGTGCCAGCAGCCCGGCGGGACAGGGGCCGTTTCACGAGCAGTACTTC
clone_size: many; v_call: TRBV10-1; j_call: TRBJ2-7; d_call: NA; cdr3_aa: CASSSGLNSYEQYF; cdr3_nt: TGCGCCAGCAGCTCCGGACTAAATTCCTACGAGCAGTACTTC
clone_size: NA; v_call: TRBV6-5; j_call: TRBJ2-7; d_call: NA; cdr3_aa: CVSSYGGWDEQYF; cdr3_nt: TGTGTCAGCAGTTACGGCGGCTGGGACGAGCAGTACTTC
clone_size: many; v_call: TRBV3-1; j_call: TRBJ1-4; d_call: NA; cdr3_aa: CASSRRVTNEKLFF; cdr3_nt: TGTGCCAGCAGCCGAAGGGTAACTAATGAAAAACTGTTTTTT
clone_size: NA; v_call: TRBV19; j_call: TRBJ2-5; d_call: TRBD1; cdr3_aa: CASSSKDRFSQYVTQYF; cdr3_nt: TGTGCCAGTAGTTCAAAGGACAGGTTCTCCCAATATGTGACCCAGTACTTC
clone_size: NA; v_call: TRBV19; j_call: TRBJ2-7; d_call: TRBD2; cdr3_aa: CAGSMGLTDEQYF; cdr3_nt: TGTGCCGGTAGTATGGGACTAACGGACGAGCAGTACTTC
clone_size: NA; v_call: TRBV7-9; j_call: TRBJ2-5; d_call: TRBD2; cdr3_aa: CASSSQPGLAQETQYF; cdr3_nt: TGTGCCAGCAGCTCACAACCGGGACTAGCGCAAGAGACCCAGTACTTC
clone_size: medium-sized; v_call: TRBV7-2; j_call: TRBJ2-7; d_call: NA; cdr3_aa: CATLGGGKYEQYF; cdr3_nt: TGTGCCACCCTGGGGGGCGGGAAATACGAGCAGTACTTC
clone_size: NA; v_call: TRBV7-2; j_call: TRBJ1-6; d_call: TRBD1; cdr3_aa: CASSAGGTGSDSPLHF; cdr3_nt: TGTGCCAGCAGCGCAGGCGGGACAGGTTCGGATTCACCCCTCCACTTT
clone_size: once; v_call: TRBV5-1; j_call: TRBJ2-1; d_call: TRBD2; cdr3_aa: CASRTSGISSYNEQFF; cdr3_nt: TGCGCCAGCAGGACTAGCGGGATCAGCTCCTACAATGAGCAGTTCTTC
clone_size: NA; v_call: TRBV20-1; j_call: TRBJ2-3; d_call: TRBD2; cdr3_aa: CSADPAGGTDTQYF; cdr3_nt: TGCAGTGCTGATCCCGCGGGAGGTACAGATACGCAGTATTTT
clone_size: few; v_call: TRBV4-2; j_call: TRBJ2-1; d_call: NA; cdr3_aa: CASSQEGDEQLF; cdr3_nt: TGTGCCAGCAGCCAAGAGGGGGATGAGCAGCTCTTC
clone_size: many; v_call: TRBV6-6; j_call: TRBJ1-3; d_call: TRBD1; cdr3_aa: CASSYSLVGDRGGNTIYF; cdr3_nt: TGTGCCAGCAGTTACTCGTTAGTGGGAGACAGGGGAGGAAACACCATATATTTT
clone_size: NA; v_call: TRBV29-1; j_call: TRBJ2-1; d_call: NA; cdr3_aa: CSPLIGSQGEQFF; cdr3_nt: TGCAGCCCTCTAATCGGATCCCAGGGTGAGCAGTTCTTC
clone_size: NA; v_call: TRBV28; j_call: TRBJ1-1; d_call: TRBD1; cdr3_aa: CASSLGQGGMNTEAFF; cdr3_nt: TGTGCCAGCAGTTTAGGGCAGGGGGGCATGAACACTGAAGCCTTCTTT
clone_size: NA; v_call: TRBV5-6; j_call: TRBJ2-5; d_call: NA; cdr3_aa: CAPKDGGETQYF; cdr3_nt: TGTGCCCCGAAGGACGGCGGGGAGACCCAGTACTTC
clone_size: medium-sized; v_call: TRBV20-1; j_call: TRBJ2-7; d_call: TRBD2; cdr3_aa: CSADSGRASYEQYF; cdr3_nt: TGCAGTGCAGATAGCGGGAGGGCCTCCTACGAGCAGTACTTC
clone_size: many; v_call: TRBV20-1; j_call: TRBJ1-4; d_call: NA; cdr3_aa: CSARGENNEKLFF; cdr3_nt: TGCAGTGCTAGGGGGGAGAATAATGAAAAACTGTTTTTT
clone_size: NA; v_call: TRBV29-1; j_call: TRBJ1-2; d_call: NA; cdr3_aa: CSVGALSGYTF; cdr3_nt: TGCAGCGTCGGGGCCTTATCGGGCTACACCTTC
clone_size: NA; v_call: TRBV29-1; j_call: TRBJ1-2; d_call: NA; cdr3_aa: CSVGGGLANYGYTF; cdr3_nt: TGCAGCGTTGGCGGGGGGCTGGCTAACTATGGCTACACCTTC
clone_size: NA; v_call: TRBV20-1; j_call: TRBJ1-2; d_call: NA; cdr3_aa: CSASLVGVDYGYTF; cdr3_nt: TGCAGTGCTAGCTTAGTCGGGGTTGACTATGGCTACACCTTC
clone_size: many; v_call: TRBV12-5; j_call: TRBJ2-7; d_call: TRBD1; cdr3_aa: CASGLVHLIQGDAYEQYF; cdr3_nt: TGTGCTAGTGGTTTGGTACATCTCATACAGGGGGACGCCTACGAGCAGTACTTC
clone_size: NA; v_call: TRBV12-3/TRBV12-4; j_call: TRBJ2-7; d_call: TRBD1; cdr3_aa: CASRRQGERYEQYF; cdr3_nt: TGTGCCAGCAGACGACAGGGGGAACGGTACGAGCAGTACTTC